This T cell receptor (beta chain) emerged from a study of radiotherapy plus CTLA-4 blockade in lung cancer (dated by TCRdb to 2016 to 2019). As for the study more broadly: Among enrolled patients, under 20% had an objective response and 31% reached disease control.

The study tested focal radiation therapy combined with CTLA-4 blockade (ipilimumab) in patients with chemo-refractory metastatic non-small-cell lung cancer. Turning to this clone: Its specific antigen is unknown. Qualities for individual bases were not recorded, and no much larger clone is one base off.

Libraries were built with the immunoSEQ multiplex PCR assay. TCRdb carries this immuneACCESS record with in-frame sequences only. Its versions omit some clonotypes, under half of them owing to an unresolved V gene in the studies checked, with the rest unexplained. The sample table records 90,000 to 95,000 clones; roughly four fifths of these occur just once. The top ten clonotypes cover over 0.75% of the sample. CDR1 and CDR2 (SGHVS, FNYEAQ) derive from the germline V gene. The cysteine opens and the phenylalanine closes a CDR3 of 15 amino acids. Only the CDR3 part of the read is kept: 45 bases, read in frame from the first base. The junction shows trimming of 4 bases on V and 4 bases on J, and the gene matches do not reach 9 bases of it. Broad study findings and their caveats: After treatment with radiotherapy and ipilimumab, TCR clones that originated in tumors expanded in peripheral blood. Increased serum interferon-beta after radiation, together with early dynamic changes in blood T cell clones, were reported to be the strongest predictors of response.

Sequences were derived from peripheral blood, sampled from a patient treated with radiotherapy plus ipilimumab. The chain uses TRBV7-6 and TRBJ1-1; 7 middle bases align to TRBD1. This TCR was sampled from a human donor with non-small cell lung cancer who had stable disease on radiotherapy plus ipilimumab. The encoded CDR3 is CASSSTQGRVTEAFF. The DNA is TGTGCCAGCAGCTCAACACAGGGGAGGGTCACTGAAGCTTTCTTT.